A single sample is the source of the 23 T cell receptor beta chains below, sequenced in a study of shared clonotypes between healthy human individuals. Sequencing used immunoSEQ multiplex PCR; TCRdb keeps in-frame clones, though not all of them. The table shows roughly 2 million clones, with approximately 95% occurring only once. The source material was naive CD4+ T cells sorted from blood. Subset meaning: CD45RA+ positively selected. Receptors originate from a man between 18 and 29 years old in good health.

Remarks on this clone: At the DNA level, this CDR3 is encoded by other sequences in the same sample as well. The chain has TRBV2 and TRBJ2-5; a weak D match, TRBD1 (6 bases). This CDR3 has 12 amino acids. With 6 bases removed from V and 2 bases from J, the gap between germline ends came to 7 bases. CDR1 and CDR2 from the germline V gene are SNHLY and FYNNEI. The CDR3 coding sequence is TGTGCCAGCAGACAGGGTCAAGAGACCCAGTACTTC. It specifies CASRQGQETQYF.

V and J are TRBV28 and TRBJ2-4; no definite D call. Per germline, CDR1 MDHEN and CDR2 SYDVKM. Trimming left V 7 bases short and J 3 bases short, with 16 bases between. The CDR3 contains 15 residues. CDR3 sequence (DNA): TGTGCCAGCAAAAGCAAATACCAAATCAAAAACATTCAGTACTTC. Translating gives CASKSKYQIKNIQYF.

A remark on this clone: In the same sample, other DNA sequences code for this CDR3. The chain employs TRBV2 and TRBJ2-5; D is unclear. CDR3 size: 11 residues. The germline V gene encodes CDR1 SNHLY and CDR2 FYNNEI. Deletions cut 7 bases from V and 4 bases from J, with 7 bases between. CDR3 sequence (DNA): TGTGCCAGCAAATCGGGAGAGACCCAGTACTTC. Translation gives CASKSGETQYF. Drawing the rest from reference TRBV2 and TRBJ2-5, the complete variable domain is EPEVTQTPSHQVTQMGQEVILRCVPISNHLYFYWYRQILGQKVEFLVSFYNNEISEKSEIFDDQFSVERPDGSNFTLKIRSTKLEDSAMYFCASKSGETQYFGPGTRLLVL.

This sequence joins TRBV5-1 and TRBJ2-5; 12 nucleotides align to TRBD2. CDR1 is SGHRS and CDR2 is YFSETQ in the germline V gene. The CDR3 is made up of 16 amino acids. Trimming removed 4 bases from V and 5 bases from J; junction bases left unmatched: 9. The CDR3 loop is CASSRSSGGAMETQYF. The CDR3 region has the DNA TGCGCCAGCAGCAGATCTAGCGGGGGGGCGATGGAGACCCAGTACTTC. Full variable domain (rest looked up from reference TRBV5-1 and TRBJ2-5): KAGVTQTPRYLIKTRGQQVTLSCSPISGHRSVSWYQQTPGQGLQFLFEYFSETQRNKGNFPGRFSGRQFSNSRSEMNVSTLELGDSALYLCASSRSSGGAMETQYFGPGTRLLVL.

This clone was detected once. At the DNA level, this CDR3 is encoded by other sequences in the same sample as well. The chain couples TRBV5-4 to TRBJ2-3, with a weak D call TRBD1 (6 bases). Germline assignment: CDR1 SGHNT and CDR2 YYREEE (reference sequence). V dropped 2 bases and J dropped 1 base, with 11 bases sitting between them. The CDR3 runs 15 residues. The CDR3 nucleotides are TGTGCCAGCAGCTTAGGGGGTGTTGGCACAGATACGCAGTATTTT. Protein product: CASSLGGVGTDTQYF.

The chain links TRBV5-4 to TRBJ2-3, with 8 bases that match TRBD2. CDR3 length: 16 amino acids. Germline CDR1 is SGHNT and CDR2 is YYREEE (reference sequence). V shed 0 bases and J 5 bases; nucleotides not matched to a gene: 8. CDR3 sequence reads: CASSLGQRESRDTQYF. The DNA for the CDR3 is TGTGCCAGCAGCTTGGGCCAGCGGGAGAGTAGAGATACGCAGTATTTT.

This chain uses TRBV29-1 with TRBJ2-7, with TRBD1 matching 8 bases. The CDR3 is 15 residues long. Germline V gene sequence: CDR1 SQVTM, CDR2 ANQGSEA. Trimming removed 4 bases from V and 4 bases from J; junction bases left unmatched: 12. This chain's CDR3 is CSVVLNGRGQYEQYF. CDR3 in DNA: TGCAGCGTTGTGCTGAATGGCAGGGGGCAGTACGAGCAGTACTTC.

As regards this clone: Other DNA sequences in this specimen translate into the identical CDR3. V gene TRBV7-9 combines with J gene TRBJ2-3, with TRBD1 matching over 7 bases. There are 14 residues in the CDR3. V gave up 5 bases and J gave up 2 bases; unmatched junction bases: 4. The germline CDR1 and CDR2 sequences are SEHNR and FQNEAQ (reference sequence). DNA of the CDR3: TGTGCCAGCAGCCTAGACAGGGACACAGATACGCAGTATTTT. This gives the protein CASSLDRDTDTQYF.

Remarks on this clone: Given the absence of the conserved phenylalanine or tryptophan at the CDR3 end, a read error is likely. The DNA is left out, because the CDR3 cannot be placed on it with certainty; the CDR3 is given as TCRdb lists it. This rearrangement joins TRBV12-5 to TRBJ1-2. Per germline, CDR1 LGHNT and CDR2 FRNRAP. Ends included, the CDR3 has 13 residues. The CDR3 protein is CASGLVLRDGGSL.

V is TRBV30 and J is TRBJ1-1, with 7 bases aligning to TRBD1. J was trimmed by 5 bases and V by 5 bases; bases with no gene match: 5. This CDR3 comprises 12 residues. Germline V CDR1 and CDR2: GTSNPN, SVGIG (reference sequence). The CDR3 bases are TGTGCCTGGTCCGACAGGGCGACTGAAGCTTTCTTT. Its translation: CAWSDRATEAFF.

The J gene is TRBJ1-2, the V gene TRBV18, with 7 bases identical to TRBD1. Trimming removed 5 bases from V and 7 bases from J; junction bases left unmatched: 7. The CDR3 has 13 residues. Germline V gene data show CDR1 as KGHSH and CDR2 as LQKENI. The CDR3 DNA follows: TGTGCCAGCTCAGGGGACAGCCTTAGTGGCTACACCTTC. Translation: CASSGDSLSGYTF.

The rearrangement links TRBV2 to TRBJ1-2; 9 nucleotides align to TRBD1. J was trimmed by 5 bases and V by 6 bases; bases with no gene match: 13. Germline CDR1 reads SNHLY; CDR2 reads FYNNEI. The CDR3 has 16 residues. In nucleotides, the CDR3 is TGTGCCAGCAGCCCGGACAGGGGAGGGGGCAGGTATGGCTACACCTTC. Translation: CASSPDRGGGRYGYTF.

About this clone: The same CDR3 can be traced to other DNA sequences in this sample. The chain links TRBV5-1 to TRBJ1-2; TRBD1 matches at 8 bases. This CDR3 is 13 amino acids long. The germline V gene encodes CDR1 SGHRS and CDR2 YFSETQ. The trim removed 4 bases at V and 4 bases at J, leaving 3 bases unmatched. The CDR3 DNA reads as TGCGCCAGCAGCCTACAGGGGGGCTATGGCTACACCTTC. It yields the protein CASSLQGGYGYTF. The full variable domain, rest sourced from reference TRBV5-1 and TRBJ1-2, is KAGVTQTPRYLIKTRGQQVTLSCSPISGHRSVSWYQQTPGQGLQFLFEYFSETQRNKGNFPGRFSGRQFSNSRSEMNVSTLELGDSALYLCASSLQGGYGYTFGSGTRLTVV.

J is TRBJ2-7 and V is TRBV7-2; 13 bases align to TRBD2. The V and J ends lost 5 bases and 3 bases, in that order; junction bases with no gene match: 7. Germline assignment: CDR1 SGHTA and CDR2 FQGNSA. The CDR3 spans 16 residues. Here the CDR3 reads CASSTTGLAGIYEQYF. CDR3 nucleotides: TGTGCCAGCAGCACGACGGGACTAGCGGGAATCTACGAGCAGTACTTC.

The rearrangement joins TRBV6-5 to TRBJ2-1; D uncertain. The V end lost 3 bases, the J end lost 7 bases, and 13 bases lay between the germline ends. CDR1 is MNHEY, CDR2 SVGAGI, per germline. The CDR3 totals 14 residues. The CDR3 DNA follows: TGTGCCAGCAGTTATTCCAGCTCCATGAATGAGCAGTTCTTC. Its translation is CASSYSSSMNEQFF.

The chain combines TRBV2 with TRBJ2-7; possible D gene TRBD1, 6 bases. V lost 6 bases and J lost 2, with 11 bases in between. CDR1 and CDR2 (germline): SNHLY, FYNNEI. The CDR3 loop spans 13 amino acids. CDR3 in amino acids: CASRADSTYEQYF. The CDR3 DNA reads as TGTGCCAGCAGAGCGGACAGTACCTACGAGCAGTACTTC.

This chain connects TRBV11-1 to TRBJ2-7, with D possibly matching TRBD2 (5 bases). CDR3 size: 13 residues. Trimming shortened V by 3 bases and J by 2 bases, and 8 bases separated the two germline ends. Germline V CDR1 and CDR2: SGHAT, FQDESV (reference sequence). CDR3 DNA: TGTGCCAGCAGCTTTGAGGGAACCTACGAGCAGTACTTC. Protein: CASSFEGTYEQYF.

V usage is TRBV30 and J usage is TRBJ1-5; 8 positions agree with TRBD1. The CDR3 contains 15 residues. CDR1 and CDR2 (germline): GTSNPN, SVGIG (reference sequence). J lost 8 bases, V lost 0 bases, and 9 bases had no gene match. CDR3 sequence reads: CAWSVLDRGKEPQHF. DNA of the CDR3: TGTGCCTGGAGTGTACTCGACAGGGGAAAGGAGCCCCAGCATTTT.

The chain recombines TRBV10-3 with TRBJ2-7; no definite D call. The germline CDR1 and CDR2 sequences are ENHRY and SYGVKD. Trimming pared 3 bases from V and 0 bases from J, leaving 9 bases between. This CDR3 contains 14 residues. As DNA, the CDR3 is TGTGCCATCAGTGAAGAGTCGCACTCCTACGAGCAGTACTTC. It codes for CAISEESHSYEQYF.

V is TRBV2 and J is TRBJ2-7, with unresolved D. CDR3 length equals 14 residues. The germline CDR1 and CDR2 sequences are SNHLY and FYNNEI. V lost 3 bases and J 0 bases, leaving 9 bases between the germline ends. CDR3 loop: CASSERQNSYEQYF. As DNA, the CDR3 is TGTGCCAGCAGTGAGAGGCAGAACTCCTACGAGCAGTACTTC.

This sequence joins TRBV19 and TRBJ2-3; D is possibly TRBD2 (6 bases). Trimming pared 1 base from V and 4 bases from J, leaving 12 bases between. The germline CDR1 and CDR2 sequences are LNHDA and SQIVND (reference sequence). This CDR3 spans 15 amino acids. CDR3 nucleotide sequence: TGTGCCAGTAGTATAGGTAGCGGAGGGCCAGATACGCAGTATTTT. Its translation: CASSIGSGGPDTQYF.

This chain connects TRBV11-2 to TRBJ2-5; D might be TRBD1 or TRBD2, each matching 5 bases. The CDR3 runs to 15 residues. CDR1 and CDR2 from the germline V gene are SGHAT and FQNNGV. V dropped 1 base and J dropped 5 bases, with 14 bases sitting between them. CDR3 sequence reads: CASSLGGSPIETQYF. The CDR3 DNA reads TGTGCCAGCAGCTTAGGGGGGTCACCCATTGAGACCCAGTACTTC.

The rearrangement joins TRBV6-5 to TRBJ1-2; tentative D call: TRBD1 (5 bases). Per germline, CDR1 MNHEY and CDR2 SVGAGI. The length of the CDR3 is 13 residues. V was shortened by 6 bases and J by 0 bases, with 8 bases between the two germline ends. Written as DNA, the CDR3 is TGTGCCAGCAGAGGGGAAACTAACTATGGCTACACCTTC. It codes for CASRGETNYGYTF.